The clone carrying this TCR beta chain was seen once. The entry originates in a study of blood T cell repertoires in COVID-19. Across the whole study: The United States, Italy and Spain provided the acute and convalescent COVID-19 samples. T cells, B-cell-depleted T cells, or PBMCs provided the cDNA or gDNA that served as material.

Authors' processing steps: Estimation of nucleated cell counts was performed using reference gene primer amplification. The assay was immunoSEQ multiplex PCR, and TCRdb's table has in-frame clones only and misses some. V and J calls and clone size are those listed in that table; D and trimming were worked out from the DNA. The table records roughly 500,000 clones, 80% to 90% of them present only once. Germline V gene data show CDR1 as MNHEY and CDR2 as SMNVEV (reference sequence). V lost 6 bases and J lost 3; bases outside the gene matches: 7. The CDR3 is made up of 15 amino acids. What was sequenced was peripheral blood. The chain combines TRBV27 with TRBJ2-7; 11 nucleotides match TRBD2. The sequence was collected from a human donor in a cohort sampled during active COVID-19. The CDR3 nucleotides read TGTGCCAGCAGACGAACTGGGACTAGCGGCTACGAGCAGTACTTC. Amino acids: CASRRTGTSGYEQYF.